The 3 T cell receptor beta chains reported below all come from one sample, sequenced in a study of identical twins (dated by TCRdb to the mid-2010s). The library came from 5' RACE. The sequencer was an Illumina HiSeq 2000. TCRdb trimmed public reads at Q25 via fastp, called clones via MiXCR and kept in-frame beta chains. Identical CDR3 proteins give one entry, which carries the most common genes and DNA. This sample comprises approximately 700,000 distinct CDR3 sequences, 6% to 6.5% of them detected only once. 1.5% to 2% of the sample is held by the ten biggest clonotypes. The specimen sequenced was naive T cells sorted from blood. In light of the paper, this sample's cell subset or site label describes: cells isolated with a human naive T-cell isolation kit. Receptors were obtained from a man younger than 35 in good health.

This clonotype was seen many times. The V and J genes are TRBV5-1 and TRBJ2-1; 8 nucleotides match TRBD2. This CDR3 has 15 residues. After removal of 2 bases from V and 6 bases from J, the junction contained 7 bases not matched to a gene. Germline CDR1 reads SGHRS; CDR2 reads YFSETQ. The CDR3 spells CASSLIPGGLNEQFF. CDR3 nucleotide sequence: TGCGCCAGCAGCTTAATCCCGGGAGGGCTCAATGAGCAGTTCTTC.

This chain joins TRBV7-9 and TRBJ2-1; 11 bases match TRBD2. The CDR3 runs to 16 residues. CDR1 and CDR2 from the germline V gene are SEHNR and FQNEAQ (reference sequence). Losses at the gene ends were 3 bases for V and 7 bases for J; bases not matched to a gene: 8. CDR3 region: CASSFLAGGMENEQFF. In nucleotides, the CDR3 is TGTGCCAGCAGCTTCCTAGCGGGAGGAATGGAGAATGAGCAGTTCTTC.

This clonotype was seen many times. This chain links TRBV20-1 with TRBJ1-1, with D perhaps matching TRBD1 (5 bases). Deletions cut 6 bases from V and 9 bases from J, with 23 bases between. CDR1 and CDR2 (germline): DFQATT, SNEGSKA (reference sequence). The CDR3 spans 14 residues. The DNA of the CDR3 is TGCAGTGCACCGTCCGGGACGGGCGCTGCCAAAGCTTTCTTT. It specifies CSAPSGTGAAKAFF.